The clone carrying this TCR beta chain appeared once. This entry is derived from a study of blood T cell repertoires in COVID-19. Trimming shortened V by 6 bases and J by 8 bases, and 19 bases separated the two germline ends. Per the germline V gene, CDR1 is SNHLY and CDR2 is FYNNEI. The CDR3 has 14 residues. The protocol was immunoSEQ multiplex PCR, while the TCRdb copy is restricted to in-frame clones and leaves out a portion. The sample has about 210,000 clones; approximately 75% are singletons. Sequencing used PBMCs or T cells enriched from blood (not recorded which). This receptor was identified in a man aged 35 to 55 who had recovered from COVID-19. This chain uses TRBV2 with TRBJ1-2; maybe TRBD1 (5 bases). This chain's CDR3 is CASRATGEAAGYTF. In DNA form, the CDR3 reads TGTGCCAGCAGAGCCACAGGAGAGGCGGCCGGCTACACCTTC.